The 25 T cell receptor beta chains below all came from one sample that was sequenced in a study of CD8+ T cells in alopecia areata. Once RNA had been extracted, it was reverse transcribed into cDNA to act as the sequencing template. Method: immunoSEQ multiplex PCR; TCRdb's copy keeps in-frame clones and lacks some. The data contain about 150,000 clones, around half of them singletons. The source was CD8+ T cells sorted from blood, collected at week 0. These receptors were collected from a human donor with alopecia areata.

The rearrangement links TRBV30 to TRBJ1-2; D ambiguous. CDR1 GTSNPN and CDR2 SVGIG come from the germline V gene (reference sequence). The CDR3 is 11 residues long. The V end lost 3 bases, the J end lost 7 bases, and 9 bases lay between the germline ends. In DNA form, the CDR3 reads TGTGCCTGGAGGACGCCTGGTGGCTACACCTTC. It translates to CAWRTPGGYTF. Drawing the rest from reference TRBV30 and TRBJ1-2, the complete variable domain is SQTIHQWPATLVQPVGSPLSLECTVEGTSNPNLYWYRQAAGRGLQLLFYSVGIGQISSEVPQNLSASRPQDRQFILSSKKLLLSDSGFYLCAWRTPGGYTFGSGTRLTVV.

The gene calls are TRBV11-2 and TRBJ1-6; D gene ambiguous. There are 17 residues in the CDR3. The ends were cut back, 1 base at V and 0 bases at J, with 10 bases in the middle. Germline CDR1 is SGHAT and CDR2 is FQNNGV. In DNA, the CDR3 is TGTGCCAGCAGCTTAGGTGTCGAAGACTCCTATAATTCACCCCTCCACTTT. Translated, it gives CASSLGVEDSYNSPLHF.

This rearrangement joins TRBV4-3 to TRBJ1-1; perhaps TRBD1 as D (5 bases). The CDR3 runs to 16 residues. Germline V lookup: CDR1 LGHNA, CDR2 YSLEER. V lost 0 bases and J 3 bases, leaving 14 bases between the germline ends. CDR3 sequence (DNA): TGCGCCAGCAGCCAAGAACGGGGAGGGGCGGACACTGAAGCTTTCTTT. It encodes CASSQERGGADTEAFF.

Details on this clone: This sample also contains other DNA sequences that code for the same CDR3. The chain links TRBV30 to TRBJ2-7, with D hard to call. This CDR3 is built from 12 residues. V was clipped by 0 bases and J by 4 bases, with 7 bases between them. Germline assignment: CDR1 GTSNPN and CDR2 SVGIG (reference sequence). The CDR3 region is CAWSVRLYEQYF. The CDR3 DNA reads TGTGCCTGGAGTGTACGGTTGTACGAGCAGTACTTC.

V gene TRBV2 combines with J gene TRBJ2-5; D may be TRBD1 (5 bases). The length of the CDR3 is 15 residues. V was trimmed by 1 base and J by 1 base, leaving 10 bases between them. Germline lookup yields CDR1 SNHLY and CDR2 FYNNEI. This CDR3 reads CASSEEGNFQETQYF. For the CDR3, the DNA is TGTGCCAGCAGTGAAGAGGGGAATTTCCAAGAGACCCAGTACTTC. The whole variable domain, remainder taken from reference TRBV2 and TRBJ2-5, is EPEVTQTPSHQVTQMGQEVILRCVPISNHLYFYWYRQILGQKVEFLVSFYNNEISEKSEIFDDQFSVERPDGSNFTLKIRSTKLEDSAMYFCASSEEGNFQETQYFGPGTRLLVL.

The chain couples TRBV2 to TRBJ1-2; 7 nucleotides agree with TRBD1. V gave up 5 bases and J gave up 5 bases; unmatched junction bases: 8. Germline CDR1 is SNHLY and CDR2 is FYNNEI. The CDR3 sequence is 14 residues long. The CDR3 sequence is CASSPTGQTYGYTF. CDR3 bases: TGTGCCAGCAGTCCGACGGGACAGACGTATGGCTACACCTTC.

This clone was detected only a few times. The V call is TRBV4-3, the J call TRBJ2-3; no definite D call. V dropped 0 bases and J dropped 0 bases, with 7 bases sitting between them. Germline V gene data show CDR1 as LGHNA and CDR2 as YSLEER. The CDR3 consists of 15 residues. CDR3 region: CASSQERRSTDTQYF. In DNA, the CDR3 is TGCGCCAGCAGCCAAGAAAGGAGAAGCACAGATACGCAGTATTTT.

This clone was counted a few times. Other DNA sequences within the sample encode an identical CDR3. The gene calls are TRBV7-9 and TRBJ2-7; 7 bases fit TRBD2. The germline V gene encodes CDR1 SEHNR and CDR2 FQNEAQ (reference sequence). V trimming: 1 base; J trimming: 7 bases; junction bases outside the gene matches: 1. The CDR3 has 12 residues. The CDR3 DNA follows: TGTGCCAGCAGCTTAGGCGGGGGAGAGCAGTACTTC. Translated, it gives CASSLGGGEQYF. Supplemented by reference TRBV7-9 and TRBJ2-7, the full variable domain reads DTGVSQNPRHKITKRGQNVTFRCDPISEHNRLYWYRQTLGQGPEFLTYFQNEAQLEKSRLLSDRFSAERPKGSFSTLEIQRTEQGDSAMYLCASSLGGGEQYFGPGTRLTVT.

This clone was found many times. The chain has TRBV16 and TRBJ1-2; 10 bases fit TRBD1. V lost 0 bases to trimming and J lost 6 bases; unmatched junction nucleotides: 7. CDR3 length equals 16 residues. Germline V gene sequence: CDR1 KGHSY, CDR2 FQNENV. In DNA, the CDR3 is TGTGCCAGCAGCCAATCTTCTACGGGACAGGGGAATGGCTACACCTTC. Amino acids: CASSQSSTGQGNGYTF.

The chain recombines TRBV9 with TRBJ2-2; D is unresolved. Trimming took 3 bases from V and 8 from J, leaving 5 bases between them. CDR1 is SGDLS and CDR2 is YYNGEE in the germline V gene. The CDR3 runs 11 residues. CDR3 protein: CASSEQGELFF. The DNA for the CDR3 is TGTGCCAGCAGCGAACAGGGGGAGCTGTTTTTT.

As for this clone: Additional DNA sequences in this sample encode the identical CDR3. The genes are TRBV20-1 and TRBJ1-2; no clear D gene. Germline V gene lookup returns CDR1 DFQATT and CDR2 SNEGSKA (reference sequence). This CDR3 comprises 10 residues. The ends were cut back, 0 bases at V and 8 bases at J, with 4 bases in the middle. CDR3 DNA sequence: TGCAGTGCTAGAGATGGGGGCTACACCTTC. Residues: CSARDGGYTF.

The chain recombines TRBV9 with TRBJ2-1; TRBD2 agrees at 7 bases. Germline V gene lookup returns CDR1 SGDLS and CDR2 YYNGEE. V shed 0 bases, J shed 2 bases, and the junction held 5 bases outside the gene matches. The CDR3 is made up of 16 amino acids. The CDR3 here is CASSVGTSRTYNEQFF. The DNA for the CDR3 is TGTGCCAGCAGCGTAGGGACTAGTCGAACCTACAATGAGCAGTTCTTC.

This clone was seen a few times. The CDR3 region is CASSIGPKQFF. The DNA of the CDR3 is TGTGCCAGCAGCATTGGCCCCAAGCAGTTCTTC. The chain is built from TRBV27 and TRBJ2-1; D call uncertain. The CDR3 sequence is 11 residues long. V was trimmed by 6 bases and J by 11 bases, leaving 11 bases between them. Per germline, CDR1 MNHEY and CDR2 SMNVEV (reference sequence).

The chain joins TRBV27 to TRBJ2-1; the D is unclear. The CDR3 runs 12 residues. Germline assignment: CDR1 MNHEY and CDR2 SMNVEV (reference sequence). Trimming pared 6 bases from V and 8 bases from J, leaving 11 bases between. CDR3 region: CASSSTSDEQFF. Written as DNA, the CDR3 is TGTGCCAGCAGCTCAACCTCGGATGAGCAGTTCTTC.

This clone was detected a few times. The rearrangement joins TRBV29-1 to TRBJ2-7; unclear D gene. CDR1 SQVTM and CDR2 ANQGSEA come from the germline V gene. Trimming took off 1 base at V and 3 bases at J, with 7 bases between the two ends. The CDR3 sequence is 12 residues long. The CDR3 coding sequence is TGCAGCGTTGAAGGCCCGGGCTACGAGCAGTACTTC. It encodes CSVEGPGYEQYF.

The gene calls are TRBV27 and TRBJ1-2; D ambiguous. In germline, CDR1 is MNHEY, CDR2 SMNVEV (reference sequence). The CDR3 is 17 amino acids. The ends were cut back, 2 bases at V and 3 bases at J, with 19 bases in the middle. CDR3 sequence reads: CASSLLLPGEGDYGYTF. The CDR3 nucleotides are TGTGCCAGCAGTTTACTCCTACCCGGAGAGGGAGACTATGGCTACACCTTC.

CDR3 coding DNA: TGTGCCACCCAGGGGAGAGGCAATCAGCCCCAGCATTTT. Its translation: CATQGRGNQPQHF. The chain has TRBV2 and TRBJ1-5; weak D call: TRBD1 (6 bases). V was shortened by 10 bases and J by 2 bases, with 12 bases between the two germline ends. CDR3 length equals 13 residues. Germline CDR1 and CDR2: SNHLY and FYNNEI.

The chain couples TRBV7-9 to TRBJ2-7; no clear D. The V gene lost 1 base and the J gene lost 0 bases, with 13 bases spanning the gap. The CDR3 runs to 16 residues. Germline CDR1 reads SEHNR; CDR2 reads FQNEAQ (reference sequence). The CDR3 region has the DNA TGTGCCAGCAGCTTAGGGACCCCTAGGAGCTCCTACGAGCAGTACTTC. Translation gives CASSLGTPRSSYEQYF.

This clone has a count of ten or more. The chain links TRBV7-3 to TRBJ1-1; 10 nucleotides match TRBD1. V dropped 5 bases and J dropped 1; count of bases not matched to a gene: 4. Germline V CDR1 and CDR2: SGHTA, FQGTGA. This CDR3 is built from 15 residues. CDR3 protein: CASSKDRGPNTEAFF. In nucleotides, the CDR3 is TGTGCCAGCAGCAAAGACAGGGGGCCGAACACTGAAGCTTTCTTT.

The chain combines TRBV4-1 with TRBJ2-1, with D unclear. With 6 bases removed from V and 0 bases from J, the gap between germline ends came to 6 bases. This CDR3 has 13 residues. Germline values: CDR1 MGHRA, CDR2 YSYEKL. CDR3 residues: CASSEVSYNEQFF. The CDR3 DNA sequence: TGCGCCAGCAGTGAAGTCTCCTACAATGAGCAGTTCTTC.

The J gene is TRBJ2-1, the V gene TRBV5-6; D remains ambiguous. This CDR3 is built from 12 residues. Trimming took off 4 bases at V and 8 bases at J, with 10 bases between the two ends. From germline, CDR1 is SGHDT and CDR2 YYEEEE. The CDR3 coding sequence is TGTGCCAGCAGCCAATCTACGGATGAGCAGTTCTTC. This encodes CASSQSTDEQFF.

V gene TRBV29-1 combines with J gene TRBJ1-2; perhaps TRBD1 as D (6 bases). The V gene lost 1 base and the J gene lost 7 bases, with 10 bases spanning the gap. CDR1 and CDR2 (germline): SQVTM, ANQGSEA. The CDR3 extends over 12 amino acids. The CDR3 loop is CSVEAGVGGYTF. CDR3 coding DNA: TGCAGCGTTGAAGCAGGGGTCGGTGGCTACACCTTC.

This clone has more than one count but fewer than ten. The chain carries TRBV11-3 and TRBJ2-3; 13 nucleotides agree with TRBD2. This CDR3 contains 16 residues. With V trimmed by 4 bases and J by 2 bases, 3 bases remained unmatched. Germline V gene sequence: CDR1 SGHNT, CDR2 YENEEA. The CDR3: CASSSGLAGDTDTQYF. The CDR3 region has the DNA TGTGCCAGCAGCTCCGGACTAGCGGGGGACACAGATACGCAGTATTTT.

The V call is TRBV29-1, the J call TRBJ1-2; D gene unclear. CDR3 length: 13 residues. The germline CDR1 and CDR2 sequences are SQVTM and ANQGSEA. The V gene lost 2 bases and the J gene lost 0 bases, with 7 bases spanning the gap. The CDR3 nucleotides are TGCAGCGTTGAAACAGTGACTAACTATGGCTACACCTTC. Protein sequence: CSVETVTNYGYTF. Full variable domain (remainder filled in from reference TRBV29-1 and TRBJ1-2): SAVISQKPSRDICQRGTSLTIQCQVDSQVTMMFWYRQQPGQSLTLIATANQGSEATYESGFVIDKFPISRPNLTFSTLTVSNMSPEDSSIYLCSVETVTNYGYTFGSGTRLTVV.

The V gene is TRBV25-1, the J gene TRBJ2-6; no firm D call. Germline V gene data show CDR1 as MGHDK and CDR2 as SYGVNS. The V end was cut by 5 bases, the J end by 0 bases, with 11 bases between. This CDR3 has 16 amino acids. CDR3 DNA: TGTGCCAGCAGTTTTCACGATTTCTCTGGGGCCAACGTCCTGACTTTC. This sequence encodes CASSFHDFSGANVLTF. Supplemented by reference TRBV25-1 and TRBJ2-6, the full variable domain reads EADIYQTPRYLVIGTGKKITLECSQTMGHDKMYWYQQDPGMELHLIHYSYGVNSTEKGDLSSESTVSRIRTEHFPLTLESARPSHTSQYLCASSFHDFSGANVLTFGAGSRLTVL.